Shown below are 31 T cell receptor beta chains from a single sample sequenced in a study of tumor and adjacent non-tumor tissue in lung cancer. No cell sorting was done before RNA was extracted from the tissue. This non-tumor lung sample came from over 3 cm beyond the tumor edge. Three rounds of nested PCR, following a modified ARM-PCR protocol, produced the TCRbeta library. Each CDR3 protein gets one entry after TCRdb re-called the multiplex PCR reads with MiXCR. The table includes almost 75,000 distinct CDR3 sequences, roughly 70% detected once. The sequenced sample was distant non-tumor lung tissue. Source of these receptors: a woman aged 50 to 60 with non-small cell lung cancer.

In DNA form, the CDR3 reads TGTGCCAGCAGTGACTCATGTCGTAATCAGCCCCAGCATTTT. Residues: CASSDSCRNQPQHF. This chain joins TRBV12-3 or TRBV12-4 and TRBJ1-5; D ambiguous. V lost 5 bases and J 4 bases, leaving 12 bases between the germline ends. The CDR3 spans 14 residues.

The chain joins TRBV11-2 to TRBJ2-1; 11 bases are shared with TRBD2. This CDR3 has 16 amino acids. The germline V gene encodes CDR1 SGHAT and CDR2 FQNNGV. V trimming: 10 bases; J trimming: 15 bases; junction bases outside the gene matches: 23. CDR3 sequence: CANRRMILAGDNELFF. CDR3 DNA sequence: TGTGCCAACAGGCGGATGATACTAGCGGGGGACAATGAGTTGTTCTTC.

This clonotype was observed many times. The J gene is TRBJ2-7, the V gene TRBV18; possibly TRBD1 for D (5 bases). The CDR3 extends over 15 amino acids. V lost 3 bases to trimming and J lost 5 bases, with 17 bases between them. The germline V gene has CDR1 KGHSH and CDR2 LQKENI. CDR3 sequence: CASSPQGPLFHEQYF. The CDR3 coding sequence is TGTGCCAGCTCACCGCAGGGCCCCCTCTTTCACGAGCAGTACTTC.

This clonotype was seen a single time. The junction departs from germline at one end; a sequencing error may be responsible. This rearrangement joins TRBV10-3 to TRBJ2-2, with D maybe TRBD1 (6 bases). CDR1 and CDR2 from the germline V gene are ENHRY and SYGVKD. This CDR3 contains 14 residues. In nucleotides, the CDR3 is TGTGTCATCAGTGAGTCGATGGCAGACAGGCAGCTGTTTTTT. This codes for CVISESMADRQLFF.

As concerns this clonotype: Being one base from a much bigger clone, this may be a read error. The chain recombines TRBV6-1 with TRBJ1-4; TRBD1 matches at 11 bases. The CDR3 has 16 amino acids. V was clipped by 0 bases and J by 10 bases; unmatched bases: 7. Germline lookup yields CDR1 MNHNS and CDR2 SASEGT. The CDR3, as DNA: TGTGCCAGCAGTGAAGCGCCGGGACAGGGGGATGCAAAACTGTTTTTT. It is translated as CASSEAPGQGDAKLFF.

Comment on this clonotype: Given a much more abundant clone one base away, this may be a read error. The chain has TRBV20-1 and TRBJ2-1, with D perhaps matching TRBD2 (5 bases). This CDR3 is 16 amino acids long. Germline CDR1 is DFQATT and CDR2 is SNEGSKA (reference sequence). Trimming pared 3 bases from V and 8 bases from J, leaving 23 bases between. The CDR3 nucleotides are TGCAGTGCTAGTAATCAACTAGAGGGAGCTAGCTATGAGCAGTTCTTC. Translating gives CSASNQLEGASYEQFF.

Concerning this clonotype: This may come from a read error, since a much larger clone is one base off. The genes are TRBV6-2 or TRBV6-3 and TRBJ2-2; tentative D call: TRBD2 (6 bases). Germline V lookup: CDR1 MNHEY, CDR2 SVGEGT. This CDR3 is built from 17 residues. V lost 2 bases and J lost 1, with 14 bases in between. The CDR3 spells CASSYPIGTENTGELFF. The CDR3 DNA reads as TGTGCCAGCAGTTACCCGATAGGGACTGAGAACACCGGGGAGCTGTTTTTT.

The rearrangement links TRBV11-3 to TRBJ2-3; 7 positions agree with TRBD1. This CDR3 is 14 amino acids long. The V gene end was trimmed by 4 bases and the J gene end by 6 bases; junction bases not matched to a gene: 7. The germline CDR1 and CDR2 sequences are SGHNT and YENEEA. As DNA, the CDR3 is TGTGCCAGCAGCTCGGACAGGCTGGCGGATACGCAGTATTTT. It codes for CASSSDRLADTQYF.

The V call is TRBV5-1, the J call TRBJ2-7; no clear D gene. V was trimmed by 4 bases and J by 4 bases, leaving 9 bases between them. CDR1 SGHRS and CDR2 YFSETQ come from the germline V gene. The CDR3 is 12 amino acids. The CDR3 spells CASSTSQYEQYF. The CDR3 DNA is TGCGCCAGCAGCACATCACAGTACGAGCAGTACTTC. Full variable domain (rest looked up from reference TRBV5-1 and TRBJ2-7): KAGVTQTPRYLIKTRGQQVTLSCSPISGHRSVSWYQQTPGQGLQFLFEYFSETQRNKGNFPGRFSGRQFSNSRSEMNVSTLELGDSALYLCASSTSQYEQYFGPGTRLTVT.

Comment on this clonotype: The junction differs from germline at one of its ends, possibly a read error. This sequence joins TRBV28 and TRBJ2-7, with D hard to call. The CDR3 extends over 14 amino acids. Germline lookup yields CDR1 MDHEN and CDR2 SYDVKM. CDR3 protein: CASSFQVWLYKQYF. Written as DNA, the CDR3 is TGTGCCAGCAGTTTCCAGGTTTGGCTCTACAAGCAGTACTTC.

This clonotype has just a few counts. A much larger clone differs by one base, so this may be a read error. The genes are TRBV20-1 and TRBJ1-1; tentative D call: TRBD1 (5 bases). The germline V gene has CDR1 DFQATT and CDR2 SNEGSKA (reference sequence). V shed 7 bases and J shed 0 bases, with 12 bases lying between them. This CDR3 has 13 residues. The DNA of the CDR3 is TGCAGTGTTAGGGCGACAGTGAACACTGAAGCTTTCTTT. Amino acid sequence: CSVRATVNTEAFF.

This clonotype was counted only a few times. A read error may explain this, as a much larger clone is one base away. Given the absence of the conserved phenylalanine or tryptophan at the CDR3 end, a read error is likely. The CDR3 protein is CASGLEGLASEQFS. CDR3 bases: TGTGCTAGTGGTTTGGAAGGGCTAGCATCTGAGCAGTTCTCC. The genes are TRBV12-5 and TRBJ2-1; a possible D gene is TRBD2 (5 bases). V was cut by 1 base and J by 9 bases, with 13 bases left in between. This CDR3 contains 14 residues. CDR1 LGHNT and CDR2 FRNRAP come from the germline V gene.

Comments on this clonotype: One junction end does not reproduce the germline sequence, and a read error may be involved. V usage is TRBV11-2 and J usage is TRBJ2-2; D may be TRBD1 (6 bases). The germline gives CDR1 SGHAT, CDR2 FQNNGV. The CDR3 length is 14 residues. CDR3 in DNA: TGTGCCAGCAGTAGAAACTGGGACACCAGGGAGCTGTTTTTT. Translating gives CASSRNWDTRELFF.

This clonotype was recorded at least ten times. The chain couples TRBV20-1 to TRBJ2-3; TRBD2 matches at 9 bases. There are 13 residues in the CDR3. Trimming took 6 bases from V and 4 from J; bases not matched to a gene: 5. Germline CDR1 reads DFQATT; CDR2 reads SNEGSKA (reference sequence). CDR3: CSARTSVPDTQYF. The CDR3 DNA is TGCAGTGCCCGGACTAGCGTCCCAGATACGCAGTATTTT.

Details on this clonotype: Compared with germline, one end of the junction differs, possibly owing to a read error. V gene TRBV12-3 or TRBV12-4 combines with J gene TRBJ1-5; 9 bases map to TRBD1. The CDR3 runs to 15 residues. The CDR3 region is CASGLTGGVGQPQQF. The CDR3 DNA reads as TGTGCCAGCGGTTTGACAGGGGGGGTCGGACAGCCCCAGCAATTT.

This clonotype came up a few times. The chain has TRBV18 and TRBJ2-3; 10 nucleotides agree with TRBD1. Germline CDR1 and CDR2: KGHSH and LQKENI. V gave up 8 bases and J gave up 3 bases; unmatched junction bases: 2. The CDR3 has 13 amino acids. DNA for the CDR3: TGTGCCAGCAAGGACAGGGGGACAGATACGCAGTATTTT. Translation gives CASKDRGTDTQYF.

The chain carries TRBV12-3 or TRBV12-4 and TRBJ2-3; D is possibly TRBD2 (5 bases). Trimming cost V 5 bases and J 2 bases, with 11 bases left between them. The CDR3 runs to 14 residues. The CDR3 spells CASSAGVNTDTQYF. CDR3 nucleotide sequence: TGTGCCAGCAGTGCCGGGGTGAACACAGATACGCAGTATTTT.

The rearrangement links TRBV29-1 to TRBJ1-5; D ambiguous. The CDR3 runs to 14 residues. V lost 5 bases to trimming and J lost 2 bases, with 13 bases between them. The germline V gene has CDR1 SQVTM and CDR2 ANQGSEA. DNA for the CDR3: TGCAGCGTTATGGACCCCGGAGGCAATCAGCCCCAGCATTTT. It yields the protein CSVMDPGGNQPQHF.

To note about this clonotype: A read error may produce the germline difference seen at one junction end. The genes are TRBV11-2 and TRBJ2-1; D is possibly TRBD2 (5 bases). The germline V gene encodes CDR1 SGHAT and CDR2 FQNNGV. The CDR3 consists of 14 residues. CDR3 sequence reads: CASSFNPGINERFF. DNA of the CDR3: TGTGCCAGCAGCTTTAATCCGGGAATAAATGAGCGGTTCTTC. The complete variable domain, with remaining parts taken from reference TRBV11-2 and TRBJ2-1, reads EAGVAQSPRYKIIEKRQSVAFWCNPISGHATLYWYQQILGQGPKLLIQFQNNGVVDDSQLPKDRFSAERLKGVDSTLKIQPAKLEDSAVYLCASSFNPGINERFFGPGTRLTVL.

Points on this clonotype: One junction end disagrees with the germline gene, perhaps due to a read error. The chain's CDR3 is CNASETDYDTQYF. In DNA form, the CDR3 reads TGCAATGCTAGCGAGACCGATTACGATACGCAGTATTTT. The genes are TRBV20-1 and TRBJ2-3, with D possibly being TRBD2 (6 bases). The CDR3 contains 13 residues. CDR1 DFQATT and CDR2 SNEGSKA come from the germline V gene (reference sequence).

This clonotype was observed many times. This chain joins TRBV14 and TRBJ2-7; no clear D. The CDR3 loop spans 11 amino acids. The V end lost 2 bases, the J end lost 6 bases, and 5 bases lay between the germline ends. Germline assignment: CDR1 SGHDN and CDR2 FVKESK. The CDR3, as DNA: TGTGCCAGCAGCCAAAAATTCGAGCAGTACTTC. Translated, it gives CASSQKFEQYF.

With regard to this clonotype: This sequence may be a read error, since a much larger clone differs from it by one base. The CDR3 nucleotides are TGTACCAGCAGCCCGGGGGTGGGCACAGATACGCAGTATTTT. This codes for CTSSPGVGTDTQYF. The V and J genes are TRBV5-4 and TRBJ2-3, with a possible D match to TRBD2 (6 bases). There are 14 residues in the CDR3. The germline CDR1 and CDR2 sequences are SGHNT and YYREEE (reference sequence). Based on the CDR3 plus reference TRBV5-4 and TRBJ2-3, the full variable domain is ETGVTQSPTHLIKTRGQQVTLRCSSQSGHNTVSWYQQALGQGPQFIFQYYREEENGRGNFPPRFSGLQFPNYSSELNVNALELDDSALYLCTSSPGVGTDTQYFGPGTRLTVL.

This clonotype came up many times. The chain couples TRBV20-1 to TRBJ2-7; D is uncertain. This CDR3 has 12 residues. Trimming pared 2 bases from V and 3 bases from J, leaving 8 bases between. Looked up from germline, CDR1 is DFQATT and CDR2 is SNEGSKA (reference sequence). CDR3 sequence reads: CSARSPNYEQYF. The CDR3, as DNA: TGCAGTGCTAGAAGCCCCAACTACGAGCAGTACTTC.

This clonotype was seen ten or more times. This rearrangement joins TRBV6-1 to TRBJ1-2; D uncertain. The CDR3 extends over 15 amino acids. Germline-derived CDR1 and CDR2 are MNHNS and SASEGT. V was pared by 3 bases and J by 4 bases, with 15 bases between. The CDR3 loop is CASSDGNPKSYGYTF. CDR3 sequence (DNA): TGTGCCAGCAGTGACGGGAATCCCAAAAGCTATGGCTACACCTTC.

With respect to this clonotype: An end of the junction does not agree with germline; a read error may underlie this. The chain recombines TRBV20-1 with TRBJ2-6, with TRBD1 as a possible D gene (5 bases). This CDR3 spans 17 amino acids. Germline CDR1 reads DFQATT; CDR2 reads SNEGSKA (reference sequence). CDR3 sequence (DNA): TGCGCTGCGACAATCCGCGGCGGTTTCTCTGGGGCCAACGTCCTTACTTTC. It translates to CAATIRGGFSGANVLTF.

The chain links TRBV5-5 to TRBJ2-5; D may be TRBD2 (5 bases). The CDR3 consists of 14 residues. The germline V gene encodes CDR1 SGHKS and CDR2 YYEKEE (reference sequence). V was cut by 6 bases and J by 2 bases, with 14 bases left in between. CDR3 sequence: CASNPAEGQETQYF. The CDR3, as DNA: TGTGCCAGCAACCCCGCCGAGGGTCAAGAGACCCAGTACTTC.

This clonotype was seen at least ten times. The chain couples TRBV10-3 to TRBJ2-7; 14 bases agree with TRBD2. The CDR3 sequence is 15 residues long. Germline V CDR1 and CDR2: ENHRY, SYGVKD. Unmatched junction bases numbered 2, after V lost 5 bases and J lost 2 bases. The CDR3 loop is CAISRLAGGTYEQYF. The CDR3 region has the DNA TGTGCCATCAGTCGACTAGCGGGAGGGACCTACGAGCAGTACTTC.

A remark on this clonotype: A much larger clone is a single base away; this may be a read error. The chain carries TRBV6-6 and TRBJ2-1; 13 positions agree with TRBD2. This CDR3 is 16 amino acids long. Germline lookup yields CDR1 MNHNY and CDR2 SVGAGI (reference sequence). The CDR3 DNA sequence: TGTGCCAGCAGACTAGGACTAGCGGGAGTCCACGATGAGCAGCTCTTC. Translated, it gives CASRLGLAGVHDEQLF.

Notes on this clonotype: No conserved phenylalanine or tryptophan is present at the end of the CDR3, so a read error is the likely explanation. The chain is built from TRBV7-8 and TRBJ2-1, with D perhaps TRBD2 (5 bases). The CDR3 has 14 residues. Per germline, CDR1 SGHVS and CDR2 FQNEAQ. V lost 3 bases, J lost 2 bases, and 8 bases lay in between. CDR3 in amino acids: CASSLTEAYNEQFY. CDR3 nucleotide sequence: TGTGCCAGCAGCTTGACGGAGGCCTACAATGAGCAGTTCTAC.

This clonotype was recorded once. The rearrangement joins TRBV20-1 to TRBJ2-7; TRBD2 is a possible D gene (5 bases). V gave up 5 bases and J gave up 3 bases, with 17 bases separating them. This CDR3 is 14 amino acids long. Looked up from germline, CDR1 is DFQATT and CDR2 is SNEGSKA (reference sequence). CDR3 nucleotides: TGCAGTGCTGGCCGAGGAGGAACGGGCTACGAGCAGTACTTC. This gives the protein CSAGRGGTGYEQYF.

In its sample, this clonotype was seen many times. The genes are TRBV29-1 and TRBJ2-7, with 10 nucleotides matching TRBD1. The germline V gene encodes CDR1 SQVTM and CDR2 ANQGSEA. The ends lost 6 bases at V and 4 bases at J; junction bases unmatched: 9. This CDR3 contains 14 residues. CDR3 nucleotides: TGCAGCGTCATTACCGGGACAGGGGATTACGAGCAGTACTTC. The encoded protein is CSVITGTGDYEQYF.